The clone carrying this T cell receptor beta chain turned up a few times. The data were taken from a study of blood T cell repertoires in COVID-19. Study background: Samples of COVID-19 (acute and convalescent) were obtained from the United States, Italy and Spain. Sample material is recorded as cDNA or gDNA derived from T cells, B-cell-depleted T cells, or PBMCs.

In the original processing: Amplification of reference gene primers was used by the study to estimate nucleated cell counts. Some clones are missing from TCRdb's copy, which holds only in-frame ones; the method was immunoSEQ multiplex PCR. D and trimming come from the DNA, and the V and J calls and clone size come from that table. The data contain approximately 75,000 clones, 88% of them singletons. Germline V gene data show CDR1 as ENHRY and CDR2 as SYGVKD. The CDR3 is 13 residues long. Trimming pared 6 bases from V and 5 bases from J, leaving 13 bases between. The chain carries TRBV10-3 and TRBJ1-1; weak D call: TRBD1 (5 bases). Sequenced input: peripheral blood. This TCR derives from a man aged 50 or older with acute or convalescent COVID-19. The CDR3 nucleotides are TGTGCCATCAGCGGTCGGGGGGGGACTGAAGCTTTCTTT. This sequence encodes CAISGRGGTEAFF.